These T cell receptor beta chains were read from a single sample in a study of CD8 T cells in Susac syndrome. One entry per CDR3 protein, called by TCRdb with MiXCR from the immunoSEQ multiplex PCR reads. The table shows roughly 160,000 distinct CDR3 sequences, with 90% to 96% occurring only once. The specimen was CD4+ T cells from PBMCs. Source of these receptors: a human donor with Susac syndrome. Each CDR3 is given with its conserved first and last residue. The D gene is left open where the match is weak.

v_call d_call cdr3_aa
TRBV11-2 TRBD1 CASSVIRDSSYGYTF
TRBV28 TRBD2 CASSASGIDLQFF
TRBV4-3 NA CASSQGQGTNYGYTF
TRBV29-1 NA CSVWGGESSYTF
TRBV12-3/TRBV12-4 TRBD2 CASTAGLAGANEQFF
TRBV5-1 NA CASSFQQVGADTQYF
TRBV12-3/TRBV12-4 TRBD2 CASRPPSGRDNEQFF
TRBV7-9 TRBD1 CASSLTQLTGAEETQYF
TRBV2 NA CASSLDRTGELFF
TRBV5-4 TRBD2 CASSLETAGQETQYF
TRBV5-6 NA CASSSKAHGGADTQYF
TRBV20-1 NA CSAQATGWKNQPQHF
TRBV15 NA CATSRARTDTDTQYF
TRBV7-3 NA CASSLDLGSGEQFF
TRBV5-1 NA CASSSRTHTSGANVLTF
TRBV28 NA CASSPGRRGSNQPQHF
TRBV20-1 TRBD2 CSAGGFRETQYF
TRBV30 NA CAWSTTMNTEAFF
TRBV5-1 NA CASSLGSAVETQYF
TRBV4-3 TRBD2 CASSQAFTSAPEQFF
TRBV7-2 NA CASTGQIQETQYF